These T cell receptor beta chains were read from a single sample in a study of blood T cell repertoires in COVID-19. The method was immunoSEQ multiplex PCR; TCRdb's version includes in-frame clones alone and lacks a portion of them. The repertoire includes 230,000 or so clones, roughly 90% of them detected once, and 3.5% to 4.5% sits in the top ten. The sample taken for sequencing was PBMCs or T cells enriched from blood (not recorded which). Receptors originate from a woman in her thirties or forties with acute COVID-19. Both conserved end residues are part of each CDR3. The D gene is left open where the match is weak.

TRBJ1-1,TRBV7-2,.,CASSFRGAEAFF
TRBJ1-2,TRBV19,.,CASGETWDGYTF
TRBJ1-2,TRBV12-3/TRBV12-4,.,CASSSRTTGYTF
TRBJ1-2,TRBV6-2/TRBV6-3,.,CASSYSQVRTPTFGYTF
TRBJ2-7,TRBV29-1,TRBD1,CSVGQSDRSTYEQYF
TRBJ2-1,TRBV27,TRBD2,CASGLPPGGWNEQFF
TRBJ1-2,TRBV10-3,.,CAISEAGDYGYTF
TRBJ1-1,TRBV10-3,.,CAISEDSQRQDDRPF
TRBJ1-2,TRBV10-3,.,CAISEMGAGGYTF
TRBJ1-3,TRBV27,TRBD1,CASSTLGTAGNTIYF
TRBJ1-5,TRBV4-1,TRBD1,CASSQPTGGNNQPQHF
TRBJ1-2,TRBV9,.,CASSVRTADGYTF
TRBJ1-2,TRBV14,.,CASSQDIGGGPGGYTF
TRBJ2-7,TRBV5-1,.,CASSVDIGEQYF
TRBJ1-1,TRBV18,.,CASSPTGFTEAFF